This T cell receptor (beta chain) was captured in a study of post-analysis software for immune sequencing data (dated by TCRdb to between 2014 and 2017). Some background on the complete study: The recorded disease courses included relapsing-remitting, secondary progressive and progressive-relapsing multiple sclerosis, and some patients had no subtype annotation. The multiple sclerosis patient repertoires were compared with ten to eleven previously published healthy control repertoires from donors aged about 6 to 28 years. A subset of samples was prepared in parallel using single-end sample barcoding, then pooled and co-amplified after Illumina adapter ligation. General findings and caveats noted by the study authors: Significantly higher frequencies in patients than in controls were found for a handful of TRBV segments, including TRBV5-6, TRBV5-1 and TRBV20-1. Strong co-clustering of samples prepared in the same batch was shown by direct clustering with F measure, prompting a batch-effect correction. The control group was slightly older than the multiple sclerosis patient group. Normalized Chao1 diversity was significantly lower in multiple sclerosis patients than controls, suggesting substantial peripheral T-cell clonal expansion.

This clonotype was detected only once. Its recognized antigen is unknown. No base quality values were provided; no much bigger clone lies one nucleotide off. A single read counts as weak evidence. Library generation was performed with PCR. The instrument given in TCRdb is Illumina HiSeq 2500. To reduce PCR and sequencing biases, unique molecular identifiers were incorporated into the TCR beta cDNA libraries. About 500,000 cDNA molecules were obtained per 1 to 10 million input T cells, so each molecule approximated one T cell. Patient libraries were prepared and sequenced with the same protocol used for the earlier healthy control dataset. Samples belonging to the same batch were prepared together, multiplexed and sequenced on a shared HiSeq lane. Turning to the authors' computational methods: Raw barcoded reads were processed with MIGEC, discarding single-read molecular identifier groups before consensus assembly and CDR3 extraction. Clonotype tables were post-analysed with VDJtools, and diversity was normalized by down-sampling all datasets to the smallest sample size. Repertoire overlap clustering matched CDR3 amino acid but not nucleotide sequences to correct batch-related cross-sample contamination. The raw public reads went through TCRdb reprocessing: fastp at Q25, MiXCR clone calling, in-frame beta chains kept. Rows matching on CDR3 protein sequence are summarized as one entry with the most common DNA and genes. Clone size and V and J calls follow TCRdb, not the original study. This sample has 180,000 or so distinct CDR3 sequences in its table, and approximately 28% of those were observed once. Together, the top ten hold nearly 3.5% of the sample.

To demonstrate the VDJtools post-analysis software, the study profiled TCR beta repertoires from the peripheral blood of some 13 young patients with multiple sclerosis. Multiple sclerosis patients were children and adolescents aged about 6 to 15 years. V drops 6 bases and J drops 9 bases, leaving 12 bases in between. The germline V gene sets CDR1 to SNHLY and CDR2 to FYNNEI. The CDR3 has 12 amino acids, counting the end cysteine and phenylalanine. Just CDR3 DNA is preserved here, 36 bases in frame from base 1. The sequencing input was blood. This receptor was taken from a girl under 18 with multiple sclerosis. The V gene is TRBV2 and the J gene is TRBJ2-1; the D gene lacks a confident call. The CDR3 region: CASRTSWFEQFF. The DNA sequence is given as TGTGCCAGCAGGACTTCCTGGTTTGAGCAGTTCTTC.